A selection of T cell receptor beta chains follows, all from one sample in a study of radiotherapy plus CTLA-4 blockade in lung cancer. Profiled with immunoSEQ multiplex PCR; TCRdb holds only in-frame clones, not every one. The sample has just under 60,000 clones; around 68% are singletons. The sample consisted of peripheral blood, taken from a patient treated with radiotherapy plus ipilimumab. The source is a human donor with non-small cell lung cancer whose response to radiotherapy plus ipilimumab could not be evaluated. Both conserved end residues are part of each CDR3. Each record gives: V gene, clone size, D gene, J gene, CDR3 DNA, CDR3 protein. The D gene is left open where the match is weak. Clone size is shown for a subset of rows, as once, few, many or a class of expanded clone.

>TRBV5-4|.|.|TRBJ2-7
TGTGCCAGCAGCTTCCGGGAATCCTACGAGCAGTACTTC
CASSFRESYEQYF
>TRBV7-9|.|.|TRBJ2-7
TGTGCCAGCAGCGCTATGGGCCGGGGGATCTACGAGCAGTACTTC
CASSAMGRGIYEQYF
>TRBV5-1|.|.|TRBJ1-1
TGCGCCAGCAGCTTTGTGGGGGCAGTTTCTCGGAACACTGAAGCTTTCTTT
CASSFVGAVSRNTEAFF
>TRBV7-2|.|TRBD1|TRBJ2-7
TGTGCCAGCAGCTACGACAGGGGGAACGAGCAGTACTTC
CASSYDRGNEQYF
>TRBV4-1|once|.|TRBJ2-5
TGCGCCAGCAGCCGGGAGGTTGTCGAGACCCAGTACTTC
CASSREVVETQYF
>TRBV30|.|.|TRBJ1-2
TGTGCCTGGAGTGTAGGGAGTGGGGGCTACACCTTC
CAWSVGSGGYTF
>TRBV9|.|TRBD1|TRBJ1-2
TGTGCCAGCAGCGGACGACAGGGGTCGTATGGCTACACCTTC
CASSGRQGSYGYTF
>TRBV7-8|.|.|TRBJ2-5
TGTGCCAGCAGCTTAGGTGAATCTAAAGAGACCCAGTACTTC
CASSLGESKETQYF
>TRBV7-2|.|.|TRBJ2-5
TGTGCCAGCAGCCACGGCGGGGCTAGGACGGCGGTGGCCCAGTACTTC
CASSHGGARTAVAQYF
>TRBV2|once|TRBD1|TRBJ1-3
TGTGCCAGCAGTGAAGGCTTAGGGACAGCTAAACCAAGCTCTGGAAACACCATATATTTT
CASSEGLGTAKPSSGNTIYF
>TRBV6-1|.|TRBD2|TRBJ2-7
TGTGCCAGCAGTGAGGCTCTAGCGGTCCGGGGGGAGCAGTACTTC
CASSEALAVRGEQYF
>TRBV11-3|.|TRBD1|TRBJ2-5
TGTGCCAGCAGCTCCGACGGGACAGGGCAGTACTTC
CASSSDGTGQYF
>TRBV11-2|.|.|TRBJ1-4
TGTGCCAGCAGCTTTAATCCAACTAATGAAAAACTGTTTTTT
CASSFNPTNEKLFF
>TRBV28|.|TRBD1|TRBJ1-2
TGTGCCAGCAGTTTCCCAGGGGGCGACTATGGCTACACCTTC
CASSFPGGDYGYTF
>TRBV19|.|.|TRBJ1-6
TGTGCCACCTCCGGGATTCTCGGGGGAACCGACTATAATTCCCCCCTCCACTTT
CATSGILGGTDYNSPLHF
>TRBV6-5|few|.|TRBJ1-3
TGTGCCAGCAGTTCAGGTTTCTCTGGAAACACCATATATTTT
CASSSGFSGNTIYF
>TRBV5-1|.|TRBD2|TRBJ2-3
TGCGCCAGCAGCTTGACGGGAGGTTGGGTATATACAGATACGCAGTATTTT
CASSLTGGWVYTDTQYF
>TRBV2|.|TRBD1|TRBJ2-1
TGTGCCAGCAGTACGGACAGGGGGACCTACAATGAGCAGTTCTTC
CASSTDRGTYNEQFF
>TRBV29-1|few|TRBD1|TRBJ2-2
TGCAGCGTTGGGACAGGGGTCGGGGAGCTGTTTTTT
CSVGTGVGELFF
>TRBV9|.|TRBD2|TRBJ2-1
TGTGCCAGCAGCCCCATAGCGGGGGGGTACTCGGATGAGCAGTTCTTC
CASSPIAGGYSDEQFF
>TRBV21-1|once|.|TRBJ2-5
TGTGCCAGCAGCAAAGTATCTAGCGGGAGAAGGCCCCAAGAGACCCAGTACTTC
CASSKVSSGRRPQETQYF
>TRBV5-1|few|TRBD2|TRBJ2-5
TGCGCCAGCAGCCCCCTAACCGGGGGGTCCGGGGAGACCCAGTACTTC
CASSPLTGGSGETQYF
>TRBV6-5|many|TRBD1|TRBJ1-1
TGTGCCAGCACTAAGGACAGGGAGGGCCCTGAAGCTTTCTTT
CASTKDREGPEAFF
>TRBV7-3|.|.|TRBJ2-5
TGTGCCAGCAGCTTAACGAACAACCAAGAGACCCAGTACTTC
CASSLTNNQETQYF
>TRBV6-4|.|TRBD2|TRBJ2-3
TGTGCCAGCAGTGACTCGAGCGGGGGGCTTAGCACAGATACGCAGTATTTT
CASSDSSGGLSTDTQYF
>TRBV14|few|.|TRBJ1-4
TGTGCCAGCAGCCCTAATAATGAAAAACTGTTTTTT
CASSPNNEKLFF
>TRBV5-1|.|.|TRBJ1-1
TGCGCCAGCAGCTTGAGGGGGGGGCAGAACACTGAAGCTTTCTTT
CASSLRGGQNTEAFF
>TRBV19|once|.|TRBJ1-5
TGTGCCAGTAGAGGCCTGGGGGGTAGCAATCAGCCCCAGCATTTT
CASRGLGGSNQPQHF
>TRBV29-1|once|TRBD2|TRBJ2-2
TGCAGCGTAGTAGCGGGGGGGACGCGAGGCACCGGGGAGCTGTTTTTT
CSVVAGGTRGTGELFF